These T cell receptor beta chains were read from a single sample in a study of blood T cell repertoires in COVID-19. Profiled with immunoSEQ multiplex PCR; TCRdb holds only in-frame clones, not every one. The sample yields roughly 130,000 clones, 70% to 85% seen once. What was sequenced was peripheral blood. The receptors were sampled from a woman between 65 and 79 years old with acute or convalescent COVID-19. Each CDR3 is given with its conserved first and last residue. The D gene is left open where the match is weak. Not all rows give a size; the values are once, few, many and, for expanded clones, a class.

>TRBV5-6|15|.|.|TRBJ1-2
TGTGCCAGCAGCTCGGGAGGCTTCACGGGGGGAGGCTACACCTTC
CASSSGGFTGGGYTF
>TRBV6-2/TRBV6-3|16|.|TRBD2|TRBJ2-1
TGTGCCAGCAGTTACTCACGAGGTCGGGGGGGCAATGAGCAGTTCTTC
CASSYSRGRGGNEQFF
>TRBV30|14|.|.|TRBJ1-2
TGTGCCTGGAGGGCACGGGGGGACCCCTATGGCTACACCTTC
CAWRARGDPYGYTF
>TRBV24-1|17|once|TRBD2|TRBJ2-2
TGTGCCACCAGTGATCTCCCCGGGGGGTCGAACACCGGGGAGCTGTTTTTT
CATSDLPGGSNTGELFF
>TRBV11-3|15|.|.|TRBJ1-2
TGTGCCAGCAGCTTAGACTCAGGGGCGGACTATGGCTACACCTTC
CASSLDSGADYGYTF
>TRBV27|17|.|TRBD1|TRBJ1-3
TGTGCCAGCAGTACCGGGACAGGTGCCATCTCTGGAAACACCATATATTTT
CASSTGTGAISGNTIYF
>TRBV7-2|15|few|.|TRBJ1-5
TGTGCCAGCTCCGGTACCTATGGTAGCAATCAGCCCCAGCATTTT
CASSGTYGSNQPQHF
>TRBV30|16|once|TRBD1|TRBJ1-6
TGTGCCTGCGAGCCTCTTGGGACAGGGGTAAACTCACCCCTCCACTTT
CACEPLGTGVNSPLHF
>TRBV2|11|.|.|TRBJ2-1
TGTGCCAGCACCCAATACAATGAGCAGTTCTTC
CASTQYNEQFF
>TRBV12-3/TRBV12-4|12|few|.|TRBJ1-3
TGTGCCAGCAGCCCAACTGGAAACACCATATATTTT
CASSPTGNTIYF
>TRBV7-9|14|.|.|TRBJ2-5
TGTGCCAGCAGCTCTGGGACTTTACAAGAGACCCAGTACTTC
CASSSGTLQETQYF
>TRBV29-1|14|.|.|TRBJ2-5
TGCAGCGTTGTAATCGGGGGAGTTCAGGAGACCCAGTACTTC
CSVVIGGVQETQYF
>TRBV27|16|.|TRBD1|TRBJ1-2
TGTGCCAGCAGTTTAAACGACAGGGAACTAGGCTATGGCTACACCTTC
CASSLNDRELGYGYTF
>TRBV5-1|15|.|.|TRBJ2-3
TGCGCCAGCAGCTTGGGCGGGACAGTCCAAGATACGCAGTATTTT
CASSLGGTVQDTQYF
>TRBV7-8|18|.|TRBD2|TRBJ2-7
TGTGCCAGCAGCTTACCCCGACGACTAGCGGGGGGCCTATACGAGCAGTACTTC
CASSLPRRLAGGLYEQYF
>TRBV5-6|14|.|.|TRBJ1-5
TGTGCCAGCAGCCCGGGACTGGATGATCAGCCCCAGCATTTT
CASSPGLDDQPQHF
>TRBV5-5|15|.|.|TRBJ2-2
TGTGCCAGCAGCTCCCACCCAGGGGATACCGGGGAGCTGTTTTTT
CASSSHPGDTGELFF
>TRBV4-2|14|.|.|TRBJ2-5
TGTGCCAGCAGCCAAGACACATACCAAGAGACCCAGTACTTC
CASSQDTYQETQYF
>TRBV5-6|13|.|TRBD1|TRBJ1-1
TGTGCCAGCAGCCCCGGGACAGGGTATGAAGCTTTCTTT
CASSPGTGYEAFF
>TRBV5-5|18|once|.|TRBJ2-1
TGTGCCAGCAGCCCATCAGTAATCACGGCGGGGGCGAACAATGAGCAGTTCTTC
CASSPSVITAGANNEQFF
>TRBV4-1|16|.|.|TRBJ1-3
TGCGCCAGCTCCCAAAGACATTTGAGCTCTGGAAACACCATATATTTT
CASSQRHLSSGNTIYF
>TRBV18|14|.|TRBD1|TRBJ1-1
TGTGCCAGCTCACCACCTCAGGGGGCTAATGAAGCTTTCTTT
CASSPPQGANEAFF
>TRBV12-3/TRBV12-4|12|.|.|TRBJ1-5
TGTGCCAGCAGCAATAGCAATCAGCCCCAGCATTTT
CASSNSNQPQHF
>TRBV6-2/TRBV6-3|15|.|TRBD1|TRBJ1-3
TGTGCCAGCAGCCCAGGGGGACACACTGGAAACACCATATATTTT
CASSPGGHTGNTIYF
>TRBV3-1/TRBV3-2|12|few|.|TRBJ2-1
TGTGCCAGCAGCCAAGAAGGGAGTGAGCAGTTCTTC
CASSQEGSEQFF
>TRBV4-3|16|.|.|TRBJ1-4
TGCGCCAGCAGCCAAGATATCAGGGTATATAATGAAAAACTGTTTTTT
CASSQDIRVYNEKLFF
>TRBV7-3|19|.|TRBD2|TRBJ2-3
TGTGCCAGCAGCTTGACCGGACTAGCGGAGTCTACTAGCACAGATACGCAGTATTTT
CASSLTGLAESTSTDTQYF
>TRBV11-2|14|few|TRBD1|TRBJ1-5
TGTGCCAGCAGCCTGGACAGGGGACATCAGCCCCAGCATTTT
CASSLDRGHQPQHF
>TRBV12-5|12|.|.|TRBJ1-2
TGTGCTAGTGGTTTGGTACTGTATGGCTACACCTTC
CASGLVLYGYTF
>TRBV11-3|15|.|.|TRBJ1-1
TGTGCCAGCAGCTTAGGTCGCGGGGGCGTCGCTGAAGCTTTCTTT
CASSLGRGGVAEAFF
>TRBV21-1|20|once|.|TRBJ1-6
TGTGCCAGCAGCTCCCTCTTAGGACACCGATTGAGCTCCTATAATTCACCCCTCCACTTT
CASSSLLGHRLSSYNSPLHF
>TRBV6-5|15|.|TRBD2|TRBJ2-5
TGTGCCAGCACCACCCCGGGACTAGCGGGGGAGACCCAGTACTTC
CASTTPGLAGETQYF
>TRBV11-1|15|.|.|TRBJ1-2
TGTGCCAGCAGTACAGACAGCGATCTTAACTATGGCTACACCTTC
CASSTDSDLNYGYTF
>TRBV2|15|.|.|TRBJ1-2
TGTGCCAGCACCAAGGGAACAGGCCTCAACTATGGCTACACCTTC
CASTKGTGLNYGYTF
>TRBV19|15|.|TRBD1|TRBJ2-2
TGTGCCAGTAAAGCGGACAGGGGAAACACCGGGGAGCTGTTTTTT
CASKADRGNTGELFF
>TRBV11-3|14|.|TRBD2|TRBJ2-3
TGTGCCAGCAGCTTGCGGGGGAGCACAGATACGCAGTATTTT
CASSLRGSTDTQYF
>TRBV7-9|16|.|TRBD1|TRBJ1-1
TGTGCCAGCAGCCCGTCCGGGACAGGAGGTTTCACTGAAGCTTTCTTT
CASSPSGTGGFTEAFF
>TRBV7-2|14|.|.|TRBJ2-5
TGTGCCAGCGGCTATGGACAGACCCAAGAGACCCAGTACTTC
CASGYGQTQETQYF
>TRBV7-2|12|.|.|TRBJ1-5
TGTGCCAGCAGCTTTCCTAATCAGCCCCAGCATTTT
CASSFPNQPQHF
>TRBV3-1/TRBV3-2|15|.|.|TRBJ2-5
TGTGCCAGCAGCCAAGGTATAACAGTTAAAGAGACCCAGTACTTC
CASSQGITVKETQYF